This entry lists 22 T cell receptor beta chains sequenced from one sample in a study of a mutant IDH1 vaccine in newly diagnosed glioma. Time point indicated: week 5, during vaccination. Mutant IDH1 20-mer peptide, at 300 ug, made up each vaccine dose, with topical imiquimod. For these receptors, no antigen is known. TCRdb's copy holds only in-frame clones and misses some; the assay was immunoSEQ multiplex PCR. Among around 61,000 clones listed, 80% to 90% were seen once. Source: PBMCs, taken from a glioma patient whose treatment included an IDH1 peptide vaccine. The receptors derive from a woman aged 40 to 49 with glioma.

The V gene is TRBV4-1, the J gene TRBJ1-2; TRBD1 aligns across 9 bases. The V gene end was trimmed by 8 bases and the J gene end by 8 bases; junction bases not matched to a gene: 15. The CDR3 has 15 residues. In germline, CDR1 is MGHRA, CDR2 YSYEKL. In DNA form, the CDR3 reads TGCGCCAGCGCCCTGGTGACAGGGGGAATAGAAGGCTACACCTTC. Translation: CASALVTGGIEGYTF.

The V and J genes are TRBV19 and TRBJ2-7, with no clear D. The germline gives CDR1 LNHDA, CDR2 SQIVND (reference sequence). This CDR3 has 14 amino acids. V lost 6 bases and J 0 bases, leaving 12 bases between the germline ends. This chain's CDR3 is CASSPISASYEQYF. Here the CDR3 DNA reads TGTGCCAGTAGCCCCATTAGTGCCTCCTACGAGCAGTACTTC.

This rearrangement joins TRBV5-4 to TRBJ1-2, with D possibly matching TRBD1 (6 bases). The CDR3 spans 13 residues. The germline CDR1 and CDR2 sequences are SGHNT and YYREEE (reference sequence). V lost 7 bases and J lost 8, with 18 bases in between. The CDR3 nucleotides read TGTGCCAGCGGACCACAGGGAAGAGAGGGCTACACCTTC. Protein product: CASGPQGREGYTF.

The CDR3 here is CASSTRQEGVNEQYF. CDR3 sequence (DNA): TGCGCCAGCAGCACACGACAAGAGGGGGTCAACGAGCAGTACTTC. V usage is TRBV4-1 and J usage is TRBJ2-7, with TRBD1 as a possible D gene (6 bases). The CDR3 spans 15 residues. Trimming took off 5 bases at V and 5 bases at J, with 19 bases between the two ends. Germline CDR1 is MGHRA and CDR2 is YSYEKL.

The chain recombines TRBV5-1 with TRBJ1-3; the match to TRBD1 covers 12 bases. V shed 0 bases and J 8 bases; nucleotides not matched to a gene: 3. The CDR3 is 15 amino acids. Germline lookup yields CDR1 SGHRS and CDR2 YFSETQ. The chain's CDR3 is CASSLAGTGGDTIYF. The CDR3 DNA follows: TGCGCCAGCAGCTTGGCCGGGACAGGGGGCGACACCATATATTTT.

The rearrangement uses TRBV5-4 and TRBJ2-3; no reliable D call. Germline V lookup: CDR1 SGHNT, CDR2 YYREEE (reference sequence). The CDR3 is 15 amino acids. V shed 5 bases and J shed 1 base, with 14 bases lying between them. Here the CDR3 DNA reads TGTGCCAGCAGTTACAGCCGGAGCCGCACAGATACGCAGTATTTT. Translating it yields CASSYSRSRTDTQYF.

The rearrangement uses TRBV28 and TRBJ1-4; perhaps TRBD1 as D (6 bases). This CDR3 contains 15 residues. V was trimmed by 3 bases and J by 4 bases, leaving 12 bases between them. CDR1 is MDHEN and CDR2 is SYDVKM in the germline V gene. CDR3 bases: TGTGCCAGCAGTTTGGGGGGGGCCCTTAATGAAAAACTGTTTTTT. Amino acid sequence: CASSLGGALNEKLFF.

V gene TRBV7-2 combines with J gene TRBJ1-6, with D tentatively TRBD1 (5 bases). The CDR3 loop spans 16 amino acids. The V end lost 5 bases, the J end lost 4 bases, and 15 bases lay between the germline ends. Germline CDR1 is SGHTA and CDR2 is FQGNSA. The CDR3 coding sequence is TGTGCCAGCAGCCCCCAGGGCCCGGGGTATAATTCACCCCTCCACTTT. This codes for CASSPQGPGYNSPLHF.

The rearrangement joins TRBV5-5 to TRBJ2-5, with 13 bases that match TRBD2. The CDR3 has 16 amino acids. V shed 0 bases, J shed 2 bases, and the junction held 1 base outside the gene matches. From germline, CDR1 is SGHKS and CDR2 YYEKEE (reference sequence). The CDR3 region has the DNA TGTGCCAGCAGCTTGGGACTAGCGGGGGGACAAGAGACCCAGTACTTC. The encoded protein is CASSLGLAGGQETQYF.

J is TRBJ2-1 and V is TRBV7-2; 9 bases fit TRBD1. The CDR3 covers 14 residues. Trimming took 6 bases from V and 7 from J; bases not matched to a gene: 7. Germline V gene sequence: CDR1 SGHTA, CDR2 FQGNSA. CDR3 residues: CASRGQGQVNEQFF. CDR3 nucleotide sequence: TGTGCCAGCAGGGGACAGGGTCAGGTTAATGAGCAGTTCTTC.

In its sample, this clone was seen once. This CDR3 reads CASSDRGRADTQYF. CDR3 DNA sequence: TGTGCCAGTAGCGACAGGGGGCGTGCAGATACGCAGTATTTT. The chain has TRBV19 and TRBJ2-3, with 10 bases lining up with TRBD1. V dropped 6 bases and J dropped 4; count of bases not matched to a gene: 4. The CDR3 consists of 14 residues. CDR1 LNHDA and CDR2 SQIVND come from the germline V gene (reference sequence).

This clone came up once. The genes are TRBV14 and TRBJ2-1; TRBD2 matches at 7 bases. Germline lookup yields CDR1 SGHDN and CDR2 FVKESK. The J segment lost 9 bases and the V segment lost 0 bases, leaving 11 bases of the junction unmatched. This CDR3 comprises 16 residues. The CDR3 protein is CASSQDYDFRGVEQFF. CDR3 nucleotide sequence: TGTGCCAGCAGCCAAGACTACGACTTCCGGGGGGTTGAGCAGTTCTTC.

V gene TRBV10-2 combines with J gene TRBJ1-1, with D perhaps TRBD1 (5 bases). V lost 8 bases, J lost 7 bases, and 14 bases lay in between. This CDR3 has 12 amino acids. Looked up from germline, CDR1 is WSHSY and CDR2 is SAAADI. Written as DNA, the CDR3 is TGCGCCAGCCGTCTGGGGCGGAATGAAGCTTTCTTT. Translating gives CASRLGRNEAFF.

J is TRBJ2-7 and V is TRBV29-1; either TRBD1 or TRBD2 may supply D (5 bases each). With 0 bases removed from V and 0 bases from J, the gap between germline ends came to 9 bases. Germline CDR1 SQVTM, CDR2 ANQGSEA. The CDR3 is 14 amino acids. The CDR3 nucleotides are TGCAGCGTTGAAGAGGAGGACAACTCCTACGAGCAGTACTTC. Translated: CSVEEEDNSYEQYF.

The gene calls are TRBV5-1 and TRBJ1-1; 7 bases match TRBD1. The germline CDR1 and CDR2 sequences are SGHRS and YFSETQ. The CDR3 consists of 16 residues. The V segment lost 0 bases and the J segment 2 bases; nucleotides outside the gene matches: 7. The CDR3 protein is CASSLGRGLLNTEAFF. CDR3 DNA sequence: TGCGCCAGCAGCTTGGGGAGGGGGCTACTTAACACTGAAGCTTTCTTT.

This chain uses TRBV28 with TRBJ2-7; 8 nucleotides align to TRBD2. Germline V gene sequence: CDR1 MDHEN, CDR2 SYDVKM. There are 16 residues in the CDR3. Germline trimming cut 2 bases from V and 0 bases from J; bases unmatched to any gene: 6. DNA of the CDR3: TGTGCCAGCAGTTTACCCGGGGGGGGACCCTCCTACGAGCAGTACTTC. It codes for CASSLPGGGPSYEQYF. The full variable domain, rest sourced from reference TRBV28 and TRBJ2-7, is DVKVTQSSRYLVKRTGEKVFLECVQDMDHENMFWYRQDPGLGLRLIYFSYDVKMKEKGDIPEGYSVSREKKERFSLILESASTNQTSMYLCASSLPGGGPSYEQYFGPGTRLTVT.

The chain recombines TRBV6-5 with TRBJ1-1; no reliable D call. The CDR3 sequence is 14 residues long. Germline V gene data show CDR1 as MNHEY and CDR2 as SVGAGI. The V end was cut by 6 bases, the J end by 0 bases, with 11 bases between. The CDR3 here is CASSRLRVNTEAFF. In nucleotides, the CDR3 is TGTGCCAGCAGCCGGTTGAGGGTGAACACTGAAGCTTTCTTT.

The chain combines TRBV4-1 with TRBJ1-4, with D tentatively TRBD1 (6 bases). This CDR3 has 13 residues. The germline V gene encodes CDR1 MGHRA and CDR2 YSYEKL. V lost 4 bases and J 7 bases, leaving 10 bases between the germline ends. CDR3 DNA: TGCGCCAGCAGCCGACTACAGGGTGAAAAACTGTTTTTT. The encoded protein is CASSRLQGEKLFF.

V usage is TRBV4-1 and J usage is TRBJ2-3; TRBD2 aligns across 9 bases. In germline, CDR1 is MGHRA, CDR2 YSYEKL. Losses at the gene ends were 0 bases for V and 3 bases for J; bases not matched to a gene: 7. The CDR3 runs to 17 residues. CDR3 amino acids: CASSQDPPAGGTDTQYF. CDR3 DNA sequence: TGCGCCAGCAGCCAAGACCCCCCGGCGGGAGGGACAGATACGCAGTATTTT.

The chain combines TRBV5-4 with TRBJ1-2; 9 bases match TRBD1. The CDR3 runs 13 residues. The trim removed 6 bases at V and 6 bases at J, leaving 6 bases unmatched. CDR1 and CDR2 from the germline V gene are SGHNT and YYREEE (reference sequence). This CDR3 is CASNHRDRDGYTF. For the CDR3, the DNA is TGTGCCAGCAATCACCGGGACAGGGATGGCTACACCTTC.

The chain is built from TRBV7-2 and TRBJ1-6; tentative D call: TRBD1 (5 bases). Trimming pared 6 bases from V and 5 bases from J, leaving 17 bases between. The CDR3 contains 16 residues. Germline lookup yields CDR1 SGHTA and CDR2 FQGNSA. As DNA, the CDR3 is TGTGCCAGCAGGGTTAAGGCCGGGGGGGATAATTCACCCCTCCACTTT. Its translation: CASRVKAGGDNSPLHF. The variable domain in full, completed from reference TRBV7-2 and TRBJ1-6, reads GAGVSQSPSNKVTEKGKDVELRCDPISGHTALYWYRQSLGQGLEFLIYFQGNSAPDKSGLPSDRFSAERTGGSVSTLTIQRTQQEDSAVYLCASRVKAGGDNSPLHFGNGTRLTVT.

V is TRBV4-3 and J is TRBJ1-1; TRBD1 might be the D (5 bases). Trimming took 2 bases from V and 6 from J, leaving 13 bases between them. Germline CDR1 and CDR2: LGHNA and YSLEER. This CDR3 has 14 residues. The CDR3 DNA follows: TGCGCCAGCAGCCAACAGGGCTCTTCACCTGAAGCTTTCTTT. Protein sequence: CASSQQGSSPEAFF.